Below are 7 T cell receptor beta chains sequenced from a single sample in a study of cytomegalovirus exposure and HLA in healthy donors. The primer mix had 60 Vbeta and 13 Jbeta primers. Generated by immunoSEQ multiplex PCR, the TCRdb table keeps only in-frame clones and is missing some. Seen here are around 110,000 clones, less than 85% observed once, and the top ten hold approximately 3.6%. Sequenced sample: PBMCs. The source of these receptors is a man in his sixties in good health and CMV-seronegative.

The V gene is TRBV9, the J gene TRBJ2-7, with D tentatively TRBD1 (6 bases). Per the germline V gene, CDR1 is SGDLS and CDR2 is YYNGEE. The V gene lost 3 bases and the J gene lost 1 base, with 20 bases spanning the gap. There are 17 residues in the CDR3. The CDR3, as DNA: TGTGCCAGCAGCGAGCACCGAACAGGGAAACGTTCCTACGAGCAGTACGTC. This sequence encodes CASSEHRTGKRSYEQYV.

CDR3 sequence: CASLGVGTEAFF. CDR3 nucleotides: TGTGCCAGTTTAGGGGTAGGCACTGAAGCTTTCTTT. V gene TRBV19 combines with J gene TRBJ1-1; TRBD1 might be the D (5 bases). Germline V gene lookup returns CDR1 LNHDA and CDR2 SQIVND (reference sequence). This CDR3 comprises 12 residues. Trimming took off 8 bases at V and 4 bases at J, with 11 bases between the two ends.

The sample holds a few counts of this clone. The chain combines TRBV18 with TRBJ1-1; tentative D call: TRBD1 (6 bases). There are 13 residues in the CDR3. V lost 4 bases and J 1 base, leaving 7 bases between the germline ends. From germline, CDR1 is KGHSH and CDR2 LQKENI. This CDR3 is CASSQTGNTEAFF. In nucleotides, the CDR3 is TGTGCCAGCTCACAGACAGGGAACACTGAAGCTTTCTTT.

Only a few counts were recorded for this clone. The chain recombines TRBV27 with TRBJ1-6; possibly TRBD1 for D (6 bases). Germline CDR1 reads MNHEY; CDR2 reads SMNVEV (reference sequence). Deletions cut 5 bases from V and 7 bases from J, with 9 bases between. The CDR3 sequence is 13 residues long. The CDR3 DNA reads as TGTGCCAGCAGTCAAAGGGGGAATTCACCCCTCCACTTT. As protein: CASSQRGNSPLHF.

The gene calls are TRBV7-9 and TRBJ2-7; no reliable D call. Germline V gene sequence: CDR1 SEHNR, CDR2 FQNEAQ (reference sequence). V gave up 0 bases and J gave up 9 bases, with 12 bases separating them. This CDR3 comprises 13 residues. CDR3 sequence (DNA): TGTGCCAGCAGCTTAGCCCGACCGGGCGGGCAGTACGTC. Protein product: CASSLARPGGQYV.

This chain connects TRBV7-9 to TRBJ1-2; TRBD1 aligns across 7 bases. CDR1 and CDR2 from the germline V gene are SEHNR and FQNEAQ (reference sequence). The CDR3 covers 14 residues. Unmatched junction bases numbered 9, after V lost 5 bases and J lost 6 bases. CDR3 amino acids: CASSTHQGEDGYTF. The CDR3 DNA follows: TGTGCCAGCAGCACACACCAGGGGGAGGATGGCTACACCTTC.

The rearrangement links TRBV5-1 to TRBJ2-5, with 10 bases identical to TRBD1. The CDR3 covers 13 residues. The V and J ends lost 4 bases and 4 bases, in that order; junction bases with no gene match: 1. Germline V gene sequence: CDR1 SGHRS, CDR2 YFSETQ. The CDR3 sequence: CASSGDRGETQYF. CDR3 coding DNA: TGCGCCAGCAGCGGGGACAGGGGAGAGACCCAGTACTTC.